The TCR beta chain under discussion was sequenced for a study of cytomegalovirus exposure and HLA in healthy donors. Broader study findings: It was confirmed in vitro that a few of the CMV-associated chains were specific for CMV antigens.

On this clone itself: Its antigen is as yet unknown.

Repertoires were generated with immunoSEQ multiplex PCR, while TCRdb's copy carries only in-frame clones and drops some. The sample yields under 250,000 clones, 80% to 95% seen once. V dropped 4 bases and J dropped 12; count of bases not matched to a gene: 11. Looked up from germline, CDR1 is SGHVS and CDR2 is FNYEAQ. This CDR3 region has 13 residues. This clonotype originated in a woman in her late teens or twenties in good health and CMV-seronegative. Sequencing was carried out using PBMCs. V gene TRBV7-6 combines with J gene TRBJ2-7, with 8 bases lining up with TRBD2. Here the CDR3 reads CASSSSPAGGLYF. CDR3 DNA: TGTGCCAGCAGCTCGTCTCCGGCGGGAGGCCTGTACTTC.